The rows below give T cell receptor beta chains drawn from one sample of a study of blood T cell repertoires in COVID-19. Method: immunoSEQ multiplex PCR; TCRdb's copy keeps in-frame clones and lacks some. Of tens of thousands of clones in the sample, roughly 80% were seen once. The sequenced sample consisted of peripheral blood. The origin of the receptors is an elderly woman with acute or convalescent COVID-19. Both conserved end residues are part of each CDR3. D genes are given only for firm matches. The size entry is marked missing in some rows and otherwise reads once, few, many or a size class.

d_gene: -; v_gene: TRBV2; j_gene: TRBJ2-7; abundance: few; CDR3nt: TGTGCCAGCAGTGGACCGGGAGACGAGCAGTACTTC; CDR3aa: CASSGPGDEQYF
d_gene: TRBD1; v_gene: TRBV12-3/TRBV12-4; j_gene: TRBJ1-5; abundance: -; CDR3nt: TGTGCCAGCAGTTTGGACAGGAATCAGCCCCAGCATTTT; CDR3aa: CASSLDRNQPQHF
d_gene: TRBD2; v_gene: TRBV5-1; j_gene: TRBJ2-5; abundance: once; CDR3nt: TGCGCCAGCACCGAACAGGCCGGGGGGTCTTATAAGACCCAGTACTTC; CDR3aa: CASTEQAGGSYKTQYF
d_gene: -; v_gene: TRBV20-1; j_gene: TRBJ1-1; abundance: -; CDR3nt: TGCAGTGCTAGACAGAACACTGAAGCTTTCTTT; CDR3aa: CSARQNTEAFF
d_gene: TRBD2; v_gene: TRBV11-2; j_gene: TRBJ2-7; abundance: -; CDR3nt: TGTGCCAGCAGCTCTACAAGCGGGGGGGCCTACGAGCAGTACTTC; CDR3aa: CASSSTSGGAYEQYF
d_gene: -; v_gene: TRBV4-2; j_gene: TRBJ2-5; abundance: -; CDR3nt: TGTGCCAGCAGCGCCACACAAGAGACCCAGTACTTC; CDR3aa: CASSATQETQYF
d_gene: TRBD2; v_gene: TRBV6-5; j_gene: TRBJ2-7; abundance: few; CDR3nt: TGTGCCAGCAGCTCAACTAGCGGGAGTTACGAGCAGTACTTC; CDR3aa: CASSSTSGSYEQYF
d_gene: -; v_gene: TRBV30; j_gene: TRBJ1-2; abundance: -; CDR3nt: TGTGCCTGGAGTCCCCTCACGGACAAGAACTATGGCTACACCTTC; CDR3aa: CAWSPLTDKNYGYTF
d_gene: TRBD1; v_gene: TRBV30; j_gene: TRBJ2-5; abundance: -; CDR3nt: TGTGCCTGGGGAGGACAGGGTTACCAAGAGACCCAGTACTTC; CDR3aa: CAWGGQGYQETQYF
d_gene: -; v_gene: TRBV19; j_gene: TRBJ1-1; abundance: -; CDR3nt: TGTGCCAGTAGTACTCCCCGACAGACCTATTGGAACACTGAAGCTTTCTTT; CDR3aa: CASSTPRQTYWNTEAFF
d_gene: -; v_gene: TRBV5-1; j_gene: TRBJ2-5; abundance: -; CDR3nt: TGCGCCAGCAGAGGGAGGGGGGCGAGTGAGGAGACCCAGTACTTC; CDR3aa: CASRGRGASEETQYF
d_gene: -; v_gene: TRBV2; j_gene: TRBJ2-3; abundance: -; CDR3nt: TGTGCCACCACAGGTAGTCGGGTCACAGATACGCAGTATTTT; CDR3aa: CATTGSRVTDTQYF
d_gene: TRBD2; v_gene: TRBV4-2; j_gene: TRBJ2-1; abundance: -; CDR3nt: TGTGCCAGCAGCCAACCTCAAACCGGGACTAGCGGTTACAATGAGCAGTTCTTC; CDR3aa: CASSQPQTGTSGYNEQFF
d_gene: TRBD2; v_gene: TRBV5-1; j_gene: TRBJ2-5; abundance: -; CDR3nt: TGCGCCAGCAGCTTGGGTCTAGCGGAGCTACAAGAGACCCAGTACTTC; CDR3aa: CASSLGLAELQETQYF
d_gene: -; v_gene: TRBV20-1; j_gene: TRBJ2-5; abundance: -; CDR3nt: TGCAGGAGGACAGCAGAGACCCAGTACTTC; CDR3aa: CRRTAETQYF
d_gene: TRBD1; v_gene: TRBV18; j_gene: TRBJ1-6; abundance: -; CDR3nt: TGTGCCAGCTCACCAAGATCCGGGACAGAAGTTAATTCACCCCTCCACTTT; CDR3aa: CASSPRSGTEVNSPLHF
d_gene: -; v_gene: TRBV27; j_gene: TRBJ2-5; abundance: -; CDR3nt: TGTGCCAGCAGTTTATATCAGGGCCGGGAGACCCAGTACTTC; CDR3aa: CASSLYQGRETQYF
d_gene: TRBD2; v_gene: TRBV11-2; j_gene: TRBJ2-1; abundance: -; CDR3nt: TGTGCCAGCAGCTCCCCGGCTAGCGGGAGGGTTGGGCAGTTCTTC; CDR3aa: CASSSPASGRVGQFF
d_gene: TRBD1; v_gene: TRBV28; j_gene: TRBJ1-5; abundance: -; CDR3nt: TGTGCCAGCAGTCCCTTAATGGACAGGGGAAGGGACTATAGCAATCAGCCCCAGCATTTT; CDR3aa: CASSPLMDRGRDYSNQPQHF
d_gene: TRBD1; v_gene: TRBV18; j_gene: TRBJ2-3; abundance: -; CDR3nt: TGTGCCAGCTCGCCCACAGGGGGAGATACGCAGTATTTT; CDR3aa: CASSPTGGDTQYF
d_gene: TRBD2; v_gene: TRBV5-4; j_gene: TRBJ2-7; abundance: -; CDR3nt: TGTGCCAGCAGCCACCCGGGCGGGGGGAACTACGAGCAGTACTTC; CDR3aa: CASSHPGGGNYEQYF
d_gene: TRBD1; v_gene: TRBV12-3/TRBV12-4; j_gene: TRBJ2-5; abundance: -; CDR3nt: TGTGCCAGCAGTTGGACAGGGATAGAGACCCAGTACTTC; CDR3aa: CASSWTGIETQYF
d_gene: TRBD1; v_gene: TRBV7-6; j_gene: TRBJ2-1; abundance: -; CDR3nt: TGTGCCAGCAGCTTAGGTGCGACAGGGGGCAATGAGCAGTTCTTC; CDR3aa: CASSLGATGGNEQFF
d_gene: -; v_gene: TRBV2; j_gene: TRBJ1-1; abundance: -; CDR3nt: TGTGCCAGCAGTGAAAGGTCAGGGCAAAACACTGAAGCTTTCTTT; CDR3aa: CASSERSGQNTEAFF
d_gene: -; v_gene: TRBV27; j_gene: TRBJ2-3; abundance: -; CDR3nt: TGTGCCAGCAGTTTCACGGGGTACACAGATACGCAGTATTTT; CDR3aa: CASSFTGYTDTQYF
d_gene: -; v_gene: TRBV29-1; j_gene: TRBJ2-2; abundance: -; CDR3nt: TGCAGCGTTGAAGATTATGGGGCAGGGGCCGGGGAGCTGTTTTTT; CDR3aa: CSVEDYGAGAGELFF
d_gene: TRBD1; v_gene: TRBV5-5; j_gene: TRBJ1-1; abundance: -; CDR3nt: TGTGCCAGCAGCGGGGGACAGGGGGCGCGAGGAGCTTTCTTT; CDR3aa: CASSGGQGARGAFF
d_gene: TRBD1; v_gene: TRBV30; j_gene: TRBJ1-1; abundance: -; CDR3nt: TGTGCCTGGAGTGAGAGGGGGCCGACTGAAGCTTTCTTT; CDR3aa: CAWSERGPTEAFF
d_gene: -; v_gene: TRBV7-8; j_gene: TRBJ2-5; abundance: -; CDR3nt: TGTGCCAGCAACGTCGGGGTCATAGCAGAGACCCAGTACTTC; CDR3aa: CASNVGVIAETQYF
d_gene: -; v_gene: TRBV3-1/TRBV3-2; j_gene: TRBJ1-1; abundance: -; CDR3nt: TGTGCCAGCAGCCAAGATCGGGTGGCTGAAGCTTTCTTT; CDR3aa: CASSQDRVAEAFF
d_gene: -; v_gene: TRBV24-1; j_gene: TRBJ1-1; abundance: few; CDR3nt: TGTGCCACCAGTGAGGGAGGGAGGGCTTTCTTT; CDR3aa: CATSEGGRAFF
d_gene: TRBD1; v_gene: TRBV19; j_gene: TRBJ2-1; abundance: -; CDR3nt: TGTGCCAGTAGTCCAGGGACAGGGAGGAATGGTGAGCAGTTCTTC; CDR3aa: CASSPGTGRNGEQFF
d_gene: TRBD2; v_gene: TRBV6-1; j_gene: TRBJ2-1; abundance: -; CDR3nt: TGTGCCAGCAGTGAATACCTAGCGGGAGTATATGAGCAGTTCTTC; CDR3aa: CASSEYLAGVYEQFF
d_gene: -; v_gene: TRBV5-4; j_gene: TRBJ2-7; abundance: -; CDR3nt: TGTGCCAGCAGCTCATCCGAAACTGGTTCCTACGAGCAGTACTTC; CDR3aa: CASSSSETGSYEQYF
d_gene: TRBD1; v_gene: TRBV2; j_gene: TRBJ2-7; abundance: few; CDR3nt: TGTGCCAGCACGGAGGAGCGCACAGGGGGGATGCCTAGGTACTTC; CDR3aa: CASTEERTGGMPRYF
d_gene: TRBD1; v_gene: TRBV5-1; j_gene: TRBJ1-2; abundance: -; CDR3nt: TGCGCCAGCAGCTTGGGGACAGGAGTTAACTATGGCTACACCTTC; CDR3aa: CASSLGTGVNYGYTF
d_gene: -; v_gene: TRBV29-1; j_gene: TRBJ2-2; abundance: -; CDR3nt: TGCAGCGTTGAAGGAGGTTTTTACGGGGAGCTGTTTTTT; CDR3aa: CSVEGGFYGELFF
d_gene: -; v_gene: TRBV5-1; j_gene: TRBJ1-3; abundance: -; CDR3nt: TGCGCCAGCAGCTTGCTGGGACAAGCTGGAAACACCATATATTTT; CDR3aa: CASSLLGQAGNTIYF
d_gene: TRBD2; v_gene: TRBV29-1; j_gene: TRBJ2-5; abundance: few; CDR3nt: TGCAGCGTCTCGCGGGGGCAAGAGACCCAGTACTTC; CDR3aa: CSVSRGQETQYF
d_gene: -; v_gene: TRBV5-6; j_gene: TRBJ1-2; abundance: -; CDR3nt: TGTGCCAGCACCCACATGGTTACGACTAACTATGGCTACACCTTC; CDR3aa: CASTHMVTTNYGYTF
d_gene: TRBD2; v_gene: TRBV20-1; j_gene: TRBJ2-1; abundance: -; CDR3nt: TGCAGTGCTAGTCCTGGGGGGACTAGCAATAATGAGCAGTTCTTC; CDR3aa: CSASPGGTSNNEQFF
d_gene: TRBD1; v_gene: TRBV5-1; j_gene: TRBJ2-5; abundance: few; CDR3nt: TGCGCCAGCAGCTCGGGACAGTACCAAGAGACCCAGTACTTC; CDR3aa: CASSSGQYQETQYF
d_gene: -; v_gene: TRBV6-4; j_gene: TRBJ2-1; abundance: -; CDR3nt: TGTGCCAGCAGTGCGGGAAGGGACAATGAGCAGTTCTTC; CDR3aa: CASSAGRDNEQFF
d_gene: TRBD1; v_gene: TRBV5-5; j_gene: TRBJ1-4; abundance: -; CDR3nt: TGTGCCAGCAGCTTGGAGGGACAGGGTAATGAAAAACTGTTTTTT; CDR3aa: CASSLEGQGNEKLFF
d_gene: TRBD2; v_gene: TRBV7-6; j_gene: TRBJ2-1; abundance: -; CDR3nt: TGTGCCAGCAGCCAACCGGGACTAGGGTTCAATGAGCAGTTCTTC; CDR3aa: CASSQPGLGFNEQFF
d_gene: TRBD2; v_gene: TRBV13; j_gene: TRBJ2-1; abundance: many; CDR3nt: TGTGCCAGCAGCCCACTAGCGGGAGGGAGGGATGAGCAGTTCTTC; CDR3aa: CASSPLAGGRDEQFF
d_gene: -; v_gene: TRBV10-1; j_gene: TRBJ1-1; abundance: -; CDR3nt: TGCGCCAGCAGTTCCTCAGGGGCACCCACTGAAGCTTTCTTT; CDR3aa: CASSSSGAPTEAFF
d_gene: TRBD2; v_gene: TRBV11-2; j_gene: TRBJ2-5; abundance: few; CDR3nt: TGTGCCAGCAGCTCCCAGGGGCGGGGGGTCCAAGAGACCCAGTACTTC; CDR3aa: CASSSQGRGVQETQYF
d_gene: -; v_gene: TRBV2; j_gene: TRBJ1-2; abundance: -; CDR3nt: TGTGCCAGCAGTGAAGTCCGCGTAGAGGGCTACACCTTC; CDR3aa: CASSEVRVEGYTF
d_gene: -; v_gene: TRBV14; j_gene: TRBJ2-5; abundance: once; CDR3nt: TGTGCCAGCAGCCAAGGTTGGGGGGAGGCCCAGTACTTC; CDR3aa: CASSQGWGEAQYF
d_gene: -; v_gene: TRBV2; j_gene: TRBJ1-3; abundance: -; CDR3nt: TGTGCCAGCAGTGACAGGGATTATGGAAACACCATATATTTT; CDR3aa: CASSDRDYGNTIYF
d_gene: -; v_gene: TRBV2; j_gene: TRBJ2-3; abundance: -; CDR3nt: TGTGCCAGCAGGGAACAAGATACGCAGTATTTT; CDR3aa: CASREQDTQYF